A single sample is the source of the 10 T cell receptor beta chains below, sequenced in a study of blood T cells in healthy people across ages. The second PCR ran about 6 to 12 cycles with a sample-barcoded 5' primer and J-beta primers. MiXCR, run by TCRdb on the 5' RACE reads, gives a single entry per CDR3 protein. The sample has 1,800,000 or so distinct CDR3 sequences, 35% to 50% seen once. Sequencing was performed on blood. The receptors shown here come from a human donor in good health.

V and J are TRBV7-2 and TRBJ1-1, with a tentative D call TRBD1 (5 bases). With 1 base removed from V and 1 base from J, the gap between germline ends came to 7 bases. The CDR3 extends over 14 amino acids. The germline V gene has CDR1 SGHTA and CDR2 FQGNSA. CDR3 loop: CASSLVRANTEAFF. The CDR3 DNA reads TGTGCCAGCAGCTTAGTCAGGGCGAACACTGAAGCTTTCTTT.

The J gene is TRBJ1-2, the V gene TRBV2; perhaps TRBD1 as D (5 bases). V was trimmed by 7 bases and J by 3 bases, leaving 12 bases between them. The germline V gene has CDR1 SNHLY and CDR2 FYNNEI. There are 13 residues in the CDR3. This CDR3 is CASISDSYYGYTF. In DNA form, the CDR3 reads TGTGCCAGCATCTCAGACAGTTACTATGGCTACACCTTC.

This clonotype was counted between two and nine times. The chain joins TRBV7-9 to TRBJ1-2; perhaps TRBD1 as D (5 bases). CDR1 is SEHNR and CDR2 is FQNEAQ in the germline V gene (reference sequence). The germline V and J ends were trimmed by 6 bases and 5 bases, with 16 bases remaining between them. The CDR3 is 14 residues long. The CDR3 DNA reads TGTGCCAGCAGTTCCCAGAGCCAGGGTTATGGCTACACCTTC. Translation gives CASSSQSQGYGYTF. The entire variable domain, with the rest obtained from reference TRBV7-9 and TRBJ1-2, is as follows: DTGVSQNPRHKITKRGQNVTFRCDPISEHNRLYWYRQTLGQGPEFLTYFQNEAQLEKSRLLSDRFSAERPKGSFSTLEIQRTEQGDSAMYLCASSSQSQGYGYTFGSGTRLTVV.

V usage is TRBV20-1 and J usage is TRBJ1-3; D call uncertain. Trimming cost V 0 bases and J 0 bases, with 12 bases left between them. CDR1 is DFQATT and CDR2 is SNEGSKA in the germline V gene (reference sequence). CDR3 length equals 16 residues. CDR3 residues: CSARDLVRSSGNTIYF. DNA for the CDR3: TGCAGTGCTAGAGACCTTGTTCGGAGCTCTGGAAACACCATATATTTT.

About this clonotype itself: Relative to the germline gene, one junction end is altered; a read error may explain this. The CDR3 is CAGSLDGTFYGYTF. In nucleotides, the CDR3 is TGTGCCGGCAGTCTGGATGGGACATTCTATGGCTACACCTTC. V is TRBV6-5 and J is TRBJ1-2; the D gene is possibly TRBD1 (6 bases). Per the germline V gene, CDR1 is MNHEY and CDR2 is SVGAGI. The CDR3 covers 14 residues.

The chain couples TRBV4-2 to TRBJ1-4, with D possibly matching TRBD1 (5 bases). The CDR3 runs 15 residues. Germline CDR1 LGHNA, CDR2 YNFKEQ. The V end lost 0 bases, the J end lost 8 bases, and 13 bases lay between the germline ends. CDR3 protein: CASSQDSGKAEKLFF. CDR3 in DNA: TGTGCCAGCAGCCAAGATTCAGGGAAGGCCGAAAAACTGTTTTTT.

This clonotype was observed many times. The junction departs from the called germline gene at one end, perhaps through a read error. The chain links TRBV7-2 to TRBJ1-5, with D unresolved. Germline-derived CDR1 and CDR2 are SGHTA and FQGNSA. The CDR3 runs to 12 residues. The CDR3 region is CASSLGPQPQHF. The CDR3 DNA follows: TGTGCCAGCAGTTTAGGTCCGCAGCCCCAGCATTTT.

The chain carries TRBV3-1 and TRBJ2-5, with D possibly being TRBD2 (5 bases). The CDR3 has 15 residues. Germline CDR1 reads LGHDT; CDR2 reads YNNKEL (reference sequence). Trimming pared 5 bases from V and 0 bases from J, leaving 13 bases between. Here the CDR3 reads CASSRETGHQETQYF. DNA for the CDR3: TGTGCCAGCAGCAGGGAGACGGGCCACCAAGAGACCCAGTACTTC.

The V gene is TRBV9, the J gene TRBJ2-1, with TRBD1 matching 12 bases. Germline V gene lookup returns CDR1 SGDLS and CDR2 YYNGEE. J lost 11 bases, V lost 2 bases, and 5 bases had no gene match. The CDR3 length is 14 residues. CDR3 sequence reads: CASSVSGQGAKQFF. The CDR3 nucleotides are TGTGCCAGCAGCGTTTCGGGACAGGGGGCCAAGCAGTTCTTC.

The V gene is TRBV6-6, the J gene TRBJ2-1, with 10 bases fitting TRBD2. The CDR3 contains 14 residues. The V segment lost 8 bases and the J segment 6 bases; nucleotides outside the gene matches: 7. Germline values: CDR1 MNHNY, CDR2 SVGAGI (reference sequence). The CDR3: CASRLAGASNEQFF. Written as DNA, the CDR3 is TGTGCCAGCCGGCTAGCGGGGGCCTCCAATGAGCAGTTCTTC.